This T cell receptor (beta chain) was identified in a study of OX40 agonist ivuxolimab in advanced cancers. Study as a whole: Three patients, one with hepatocellular carcinoma and two with cutaneous melanoma, responded partially.

Some clones are missing from TCRdb's copy, which holds only in-frame ones; the method was immunoSEQ multiplex PCR. Of under 80,000 clones in the sample, 88% were seen once. The clonotype comes from an adult with an advanced solid tumor such as melanoma, head and neck, liver or kidney cancer. The material sequenced was CD4+ or CD8+ T cells sorted from blood, taken in a trial of the OX40 agonist ivuxolimab.

This chain's CDR3 is CASSRRRAGETQYF. Written as DNA, the CDR3 is TGTGCCAGCTCACGGAGAAGGGCGGGGGAGACCCAGTACTTC. V usage is TRBV18 and J usage is TRBJ2-5; maybe TRBD2 (6 bases). Germline CDR1 KGHSH, CDR2 LQKENI. The V gene lost 4 bases and the J gene lost 5 bases, with 14 bases spanning the gap. This CDR3 spans 14 amino acids.